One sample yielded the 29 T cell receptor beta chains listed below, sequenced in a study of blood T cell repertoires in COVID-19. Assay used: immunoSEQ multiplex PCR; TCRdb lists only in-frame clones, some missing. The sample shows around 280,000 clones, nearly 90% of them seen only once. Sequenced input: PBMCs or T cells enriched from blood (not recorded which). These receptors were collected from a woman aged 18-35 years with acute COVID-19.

The CDR3 coding sequence is TGTGCCAGCAGTGAAGCGGCCTTCCGGGATTCACCCCTCCACTTT. Translating gives CASSEAAFRDSPLHF. The chain links TRBV6-1 to TRBJ1-6; no clear D gene. Germline lookup yields CDR1 MNHNS and CDR2 SASEGT. The CDR3 consists of 15 residues. The ends were cut back, 0 bases at V and 8 bases at J, with 11 bases in the middle.

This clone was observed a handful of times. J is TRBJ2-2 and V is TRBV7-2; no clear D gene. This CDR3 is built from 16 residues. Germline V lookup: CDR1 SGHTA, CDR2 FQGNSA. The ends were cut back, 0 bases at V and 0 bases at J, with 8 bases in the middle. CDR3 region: CASSLAATTNTGELFF. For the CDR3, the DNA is TGTGCCAGCAGCTTAGCTGCTACTACGAACACCGGGGAGCTGTTTTTT. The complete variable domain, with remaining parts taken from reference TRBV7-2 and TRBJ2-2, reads GAGVSQSPSNKVTEKGKDVELRCDPISGHTALYWYRQSLGQGLEFLIYFQGNSAPDKSGLPSDRFSAERTGGSVSTLTIQRTQQEDSAVYLCASSLAATTNTGELFFGEGSRLTVL.

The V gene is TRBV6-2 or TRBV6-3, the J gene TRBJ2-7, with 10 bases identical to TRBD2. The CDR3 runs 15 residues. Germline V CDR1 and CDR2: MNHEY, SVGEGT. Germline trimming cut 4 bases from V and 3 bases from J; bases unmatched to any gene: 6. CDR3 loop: CASSSRTSGGYEQYF. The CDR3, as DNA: TGTGCCAGCAGTTCTCGGACTAGCGGAGGCTACGAGCAGTACTTC.

The CDR3 loop is CASSLVGAPNYGYTF. CDR3 coding DNA: TGTGCCAGCAGCTTGGTGGGGGCCCCTAACTATGGCTACACCTTC. The chain combines TRBV5-6 with TRBJ1-2; possible D gene TRBD1, 6 bases. The germline gives CDR1 SGHDT, CDR2 YYEEEE. CDR3 length: 15 residues. V gave up 0 bases and J gave up 0 bases, with 9 bases separating them.

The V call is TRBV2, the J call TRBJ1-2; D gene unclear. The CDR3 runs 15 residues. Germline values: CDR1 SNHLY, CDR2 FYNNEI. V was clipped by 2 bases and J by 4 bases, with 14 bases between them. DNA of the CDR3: TGTGCCAGCAGTGAAAGAGGAGAGGGTCGCTATGGCTACACCTTC. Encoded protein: CASSERGEGRYGYTF. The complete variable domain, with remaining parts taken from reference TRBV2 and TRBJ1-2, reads EPEVTQTPSHQVTQMGQEVILRCVPISNHLYFYWYRQILGQKVEFLVSFYNNEISEKSEIFDDQFSVERPDGSNFTLKIRSTKLEDSAMYFCASSERGEGRYGYTFGSGTRLTVV.

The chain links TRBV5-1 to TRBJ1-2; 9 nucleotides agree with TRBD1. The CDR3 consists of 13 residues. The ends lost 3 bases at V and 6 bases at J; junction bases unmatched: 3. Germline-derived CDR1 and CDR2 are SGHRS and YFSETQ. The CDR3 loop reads CASSSGTGNGYTF. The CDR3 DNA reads TGCGCCAGCAGCTCCGGGACAGGGAATGGCTACACCTTC.

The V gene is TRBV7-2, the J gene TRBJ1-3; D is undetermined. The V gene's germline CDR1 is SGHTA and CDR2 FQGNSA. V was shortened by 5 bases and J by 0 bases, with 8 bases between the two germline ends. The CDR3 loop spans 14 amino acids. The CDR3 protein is CASSLATSGNTIYF. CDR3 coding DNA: TGTGCCAGCAGCCTGGCCACCTCTGGAAACACCATATATTTT.

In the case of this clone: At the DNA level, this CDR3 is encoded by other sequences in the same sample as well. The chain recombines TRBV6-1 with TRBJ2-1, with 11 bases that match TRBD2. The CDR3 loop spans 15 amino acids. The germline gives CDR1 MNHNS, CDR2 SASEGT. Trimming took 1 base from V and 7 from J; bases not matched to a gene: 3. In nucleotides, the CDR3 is TGTGCCAGCAGTGAAGGGACTAGCGGGTTGAATGAGCAGTTCTTC. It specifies CASSEGTSGLNEQFF.

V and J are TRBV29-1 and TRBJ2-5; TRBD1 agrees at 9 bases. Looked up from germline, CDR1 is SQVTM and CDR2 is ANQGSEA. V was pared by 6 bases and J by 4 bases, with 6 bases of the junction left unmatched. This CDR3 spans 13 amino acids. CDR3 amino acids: CSVVTGGVETQYF. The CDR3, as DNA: TGCAGCGTGGTTACAGGGGGCGTAGAGACCCAGTACTTC.

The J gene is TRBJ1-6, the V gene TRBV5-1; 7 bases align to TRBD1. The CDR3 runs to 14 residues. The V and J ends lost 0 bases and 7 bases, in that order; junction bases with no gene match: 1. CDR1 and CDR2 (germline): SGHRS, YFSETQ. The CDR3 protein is CASSLVDRNSPLHF. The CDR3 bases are TGCGCCAGCAGCTTGGTGGACAGGAATTCACCCCTCCACTTT.

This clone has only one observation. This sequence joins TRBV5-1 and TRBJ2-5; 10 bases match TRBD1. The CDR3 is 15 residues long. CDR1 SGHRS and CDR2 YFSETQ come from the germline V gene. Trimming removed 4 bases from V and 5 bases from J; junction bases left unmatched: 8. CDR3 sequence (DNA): TGCGCCAGCAGCGTCATACCGGGACAGGGGGAGACCCAGTACTTC. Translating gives CASSVIPGQGETQYF. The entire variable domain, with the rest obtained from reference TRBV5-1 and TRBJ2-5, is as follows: KAGVTQTPRYLIKTRGQQVTLSCSPISGHRSVSWYQQTPGQGLQFLFEYFSETQRNKGNFPGRFSGRQFSNSRSEMNVSTLELGDSALYLCASSVIPGQGETQYFGPGTRLLVL.

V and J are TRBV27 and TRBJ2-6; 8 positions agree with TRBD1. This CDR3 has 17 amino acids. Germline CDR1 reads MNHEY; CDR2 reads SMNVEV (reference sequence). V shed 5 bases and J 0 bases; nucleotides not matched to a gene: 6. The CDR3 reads CASSQGQAYSGANVLTF. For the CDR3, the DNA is TGTGCCAGCAGTCAGGGACAGGCGTACTCTGGGGCCAACGTCCTGACTTTC.

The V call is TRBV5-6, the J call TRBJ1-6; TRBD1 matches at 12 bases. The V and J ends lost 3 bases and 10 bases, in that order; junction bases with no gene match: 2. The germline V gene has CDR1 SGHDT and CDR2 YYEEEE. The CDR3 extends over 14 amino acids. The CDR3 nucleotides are TGTGCCAGCAGCTGGGACAGGGGGCGGTCACCCCTCCACTTT. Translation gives CASSWDRGRSPLHF.

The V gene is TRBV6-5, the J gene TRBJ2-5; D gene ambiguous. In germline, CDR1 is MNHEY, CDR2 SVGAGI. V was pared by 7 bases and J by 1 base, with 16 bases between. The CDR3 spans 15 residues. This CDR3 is CASTVSLTTQETQYF. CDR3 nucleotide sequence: TGTGCCAGCACCGTTAGCTTAACTACCCAAGAGACCCAGTACTTC.

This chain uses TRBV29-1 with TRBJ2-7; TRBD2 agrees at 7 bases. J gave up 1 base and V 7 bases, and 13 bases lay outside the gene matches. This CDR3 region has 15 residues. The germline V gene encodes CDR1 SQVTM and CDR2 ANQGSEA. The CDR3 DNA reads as TGCAGCGCCGACCGGGCGGGAGTGGGGTCCTACGAGCAGTACTTC. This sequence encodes CSADRAGVGSYEQYF.

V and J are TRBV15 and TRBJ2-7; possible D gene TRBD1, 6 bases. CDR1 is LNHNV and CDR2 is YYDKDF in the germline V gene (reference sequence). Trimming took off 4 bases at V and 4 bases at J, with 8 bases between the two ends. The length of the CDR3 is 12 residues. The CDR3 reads CATSTGQYEQYF. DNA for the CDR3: TGTGCCACCAGCACCGGACAGTACGAGCAGTACTTC.

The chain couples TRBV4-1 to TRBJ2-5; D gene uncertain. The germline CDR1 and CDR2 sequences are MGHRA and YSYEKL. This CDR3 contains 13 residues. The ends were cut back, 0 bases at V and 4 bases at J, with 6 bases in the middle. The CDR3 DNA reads TGCGCCAGCAGCCAAGATACTCTAGAGACCCAGTACTTC. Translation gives CASSQDTLETQYF.

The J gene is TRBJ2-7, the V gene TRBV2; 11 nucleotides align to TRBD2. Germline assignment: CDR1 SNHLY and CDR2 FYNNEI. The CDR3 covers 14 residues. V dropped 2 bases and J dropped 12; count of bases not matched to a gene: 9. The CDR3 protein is CASSETPPTSGTYF. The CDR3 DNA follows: TGTGCCAGCAGTGAAACCCCCCCGACTAGCGGGACGTACTTC.

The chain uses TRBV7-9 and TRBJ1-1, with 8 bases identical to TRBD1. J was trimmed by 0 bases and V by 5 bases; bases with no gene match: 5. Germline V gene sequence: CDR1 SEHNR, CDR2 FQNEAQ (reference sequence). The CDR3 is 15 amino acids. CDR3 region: CASSKGQGLNTEAFF. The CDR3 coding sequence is TGTGCCAGCAGCAAAGGACAGGGTTTGAACACTGAAGCTTTCTTT.

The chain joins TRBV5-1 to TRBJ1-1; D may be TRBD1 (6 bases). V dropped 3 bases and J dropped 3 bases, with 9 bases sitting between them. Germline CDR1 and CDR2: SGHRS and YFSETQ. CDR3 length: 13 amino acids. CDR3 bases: TGCGCCAGCAGCTGGGACAAAGACACTGAAGCTTTCTTT. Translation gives CASSWDKDTEAFF. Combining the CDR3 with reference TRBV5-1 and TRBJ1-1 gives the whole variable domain KAGVTQTPRYLIKTRGQQVTLSCSPISGHRSVSWYQQTPGQGLQFLFEYFSETQRNKGNFPGRFSGRQFSNSRSEMNVSTLELGDSALYLCASSWDKDTEAFFGQGTRLTVV.

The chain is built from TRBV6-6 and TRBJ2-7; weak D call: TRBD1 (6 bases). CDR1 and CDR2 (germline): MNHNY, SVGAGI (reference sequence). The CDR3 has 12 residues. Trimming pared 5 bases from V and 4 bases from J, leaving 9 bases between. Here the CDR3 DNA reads TGTGCCAGCAGTAAACAGGGTTACGAGCAGTACTTC. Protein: CASSKQGYEQYF.

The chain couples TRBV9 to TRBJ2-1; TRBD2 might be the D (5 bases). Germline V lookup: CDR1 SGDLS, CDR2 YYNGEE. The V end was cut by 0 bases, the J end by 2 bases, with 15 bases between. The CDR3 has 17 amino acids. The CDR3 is CASSVDRAGEAYNEQFF. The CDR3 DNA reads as TGTGCCAGCAGCGTAGATAGGGCGGGTGAAGCCTACAATGAGCAGTTCTTC.

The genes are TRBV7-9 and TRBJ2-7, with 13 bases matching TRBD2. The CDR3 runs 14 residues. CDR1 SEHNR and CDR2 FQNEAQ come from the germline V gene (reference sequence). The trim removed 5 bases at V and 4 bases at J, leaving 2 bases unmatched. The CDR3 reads CASSLTSGRYEQYF. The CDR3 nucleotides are TGTGCCAGCAGCCTGACTAGCGGGAGGTACGAGCAGTACTTC.

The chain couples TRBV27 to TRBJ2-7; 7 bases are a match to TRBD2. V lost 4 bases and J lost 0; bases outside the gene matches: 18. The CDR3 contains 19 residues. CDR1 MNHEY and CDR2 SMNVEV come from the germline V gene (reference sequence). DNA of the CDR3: TGTGCCAGCAGTTCCGGGGGAGGGGCACGGGGGAGGAACTCCTACGAGCAGTACTTC. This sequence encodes CASSSGGGARGRNSYEQYF.

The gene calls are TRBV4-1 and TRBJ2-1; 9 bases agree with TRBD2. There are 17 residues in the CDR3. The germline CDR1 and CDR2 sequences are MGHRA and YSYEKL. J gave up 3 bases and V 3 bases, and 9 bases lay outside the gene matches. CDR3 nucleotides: TGCGCCAGCAGCCAGAAAATAGCGGGAGAAGGCTACAATGAGCAGTTCTTC. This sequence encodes CASSQKIAGEGYNEQFF.

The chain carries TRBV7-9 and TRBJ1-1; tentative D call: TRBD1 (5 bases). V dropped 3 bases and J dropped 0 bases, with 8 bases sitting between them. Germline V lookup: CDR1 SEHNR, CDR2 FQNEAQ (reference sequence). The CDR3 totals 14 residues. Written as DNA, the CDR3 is TGTGCCAGCAGCTTCCAGACAGTGAACACTGAAGCTTTCTTT. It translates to CASSFQTVNTEAFF.

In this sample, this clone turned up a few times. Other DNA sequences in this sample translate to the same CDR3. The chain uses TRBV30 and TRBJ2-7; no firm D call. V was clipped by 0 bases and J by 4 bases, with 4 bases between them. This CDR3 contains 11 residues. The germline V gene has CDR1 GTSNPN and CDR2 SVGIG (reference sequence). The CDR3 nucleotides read TGTGCCTGGAGTGTGCGATACGAGCAGTACTTC. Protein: CAWSVRYEQYF.

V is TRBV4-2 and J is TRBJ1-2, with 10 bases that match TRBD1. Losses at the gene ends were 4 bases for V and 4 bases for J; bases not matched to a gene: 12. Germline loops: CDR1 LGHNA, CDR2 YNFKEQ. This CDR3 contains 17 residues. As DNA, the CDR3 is TGTGCCAGCAGCCCCGGGACAGGGGATAACGAGCTCTATGGCTACACCTTC. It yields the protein CASSPGTGDNELYGYTF.

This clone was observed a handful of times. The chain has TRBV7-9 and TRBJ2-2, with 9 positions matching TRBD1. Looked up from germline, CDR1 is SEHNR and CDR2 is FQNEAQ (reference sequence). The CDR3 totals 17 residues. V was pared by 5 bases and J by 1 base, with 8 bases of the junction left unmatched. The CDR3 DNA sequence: TGTGCCAGCAGCCCCCCTGGACAGGGGAAGAACACCGGGGAGCTGTTTTTT. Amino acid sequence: CASSPPGQGKNTGELFF.